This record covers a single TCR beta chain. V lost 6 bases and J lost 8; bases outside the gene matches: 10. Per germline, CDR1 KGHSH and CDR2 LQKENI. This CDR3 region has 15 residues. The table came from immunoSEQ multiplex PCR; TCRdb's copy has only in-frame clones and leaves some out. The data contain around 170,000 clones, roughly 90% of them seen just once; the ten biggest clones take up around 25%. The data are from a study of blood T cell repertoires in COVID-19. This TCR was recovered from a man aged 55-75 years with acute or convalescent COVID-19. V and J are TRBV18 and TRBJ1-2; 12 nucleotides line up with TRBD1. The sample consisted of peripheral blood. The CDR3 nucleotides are TGTGCCAGCTCCCCTGGGGGACAGGGGGCGATCGGCTACACCTTC. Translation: CASSPGGQGAIGYTF.